This T cell receptor (beta chain) was sequenced for a study of T-cell memory formation after mild COVID-19. Overall study findings and caveats: Whether second-wave clones peaking at day 37 were SARS-CoV-2 specific went unconfirmed.

In its sample, this clonotype was seen many times. Its cognate antigen is unknown. TCRdb re-called the 5' RACE reads with MiXCR, one entry per CDR3 protein. The data show 350,000 to 500,000 distinct CDR3 sequences, roughly 18% seen once. The material sequenced was PBMCs or a T cell subset sorted from them (not recorded which). The receptor was derived from a man younger than 30 who had mild COVID-19 (a few samples of this study predate the infection). Cell type and time point are not known.

CDR3 region: CASSLGRARIQYF. In DNA form, the CDR3 reads TGCGCCAGCAGCCTCGGACGGGCTCGCATTCAGTACTTC. V usage is TRBV5-1 and J usage is TRBJ2-4; D call uncertain. V was cut by 4 bases and J by 9 bases, with 14 bases left in between. Germline CDR1 SGHRS, CDR2 YFSETQ. This CDR3 comprises 13 residues.